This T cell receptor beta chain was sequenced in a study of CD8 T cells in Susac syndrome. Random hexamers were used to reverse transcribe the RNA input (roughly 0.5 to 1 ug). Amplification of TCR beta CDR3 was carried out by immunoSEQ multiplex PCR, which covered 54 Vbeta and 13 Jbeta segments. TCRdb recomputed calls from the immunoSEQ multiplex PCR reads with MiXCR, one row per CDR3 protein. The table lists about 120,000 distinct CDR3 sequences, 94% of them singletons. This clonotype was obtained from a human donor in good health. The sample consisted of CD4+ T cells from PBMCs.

As DNA, the CDR3 is TGTGCCAGCAGTTACGGACTAGCGGGAGCCATCCTCAATGAGCAGTTCTTC. This translates into CASSYGLAGAILNEQFF. The V and J genes are TRBV6-5 and TRBJ2-1, with 13 nucleotides matching TRBD2. The germline V gene encodes CDR1 MNHEY and CDR2 SVGAGI. After removal of 2 bases from V and 6 bases from J, the junction contained 7 bases not matched to a gene. The CDR3 length is 17 residues.